The present T cell receptor (beta chain) was sequenced within a study of T cell responses to AZD1222 COVID-19 vaccine (dated by TCRdb to the early 2020s). For context, the study as a whole: A total of approximately 240 trial participants underwent TCR sequencing, of whom approximately 210 received two doses of AZD1222 and some 26 received two doses of the MenACWY control vaccine. Trial participants were enrolled into age subgroups of 18-55, 56-69 and 70-plus years, which contained around 140, 26 and 57 TCR-sequenced participants, respectively. The paper as a whole reports these results and caveats: The vaccine-associated CD4 TCRs covered the entire spike protein, and the dominant responses fell in regions 160-218 and 743-854. In the small 56-69-year group, the increase in depth fell short of significance, most likely because of low power. Nearly half of unique spike-specific TCRs reportedly recognized epitopes outside regions mutated in the B.1.351 and B.1.1.7 variants. Participants were mostly white British and included more females than males, and it was suggested by the authors that clonal diversity may have been underestimated. After two AZD1222 doses, spike-specific TCR breadth and depth were significantly higher than at day 0 and than in MenACWY recipients. Only a handful of AZD1222 recipients were SARS-CoV-2 seropositive at baseline, limiting conclusions about previously exposed vaccinees. Because no day 14 peak-response samples were available, the repertoires could be characterized only after the peak T cell response.

With regard to this clone: What antigen it recognizes has not been identified. Per-base quality was not reported, and no clone a single base away is much larger than it.

Reading the label with the study, this specimen's time point is: about 28 days (+/-7) after the second vaccine dose. The treatment or condition label, as the study defines it: meningococcal conjugate vaccine given as trial control. Vaccinee samples were obtained from the UK trials COV001 and COV002, which included a single-blind randomized controlled phase 2/3 trial of AZD1222 (ChAdOx1 nCoV-19) in healthy adults. For TCRbeta chain sequencing, PBMC samples from trial participants were taken at day 0 and at day 28 after the second dose. Cut back by 7 bases and 3 bases, the V and J ends lie 16 bases apart. Per the germline V gene (reference sequence), LNHNV is the CDR1 and YYDKDF is the CDR2. Measured from the cysteine to the phenylalanine, the CDR3 is 14 residues long. The only DNA kept is the CDR3, 42 bases in frame from the first base. The CDR3 regions of human TCRbeta chains were analyzed by immunosequencing. Concerning the study's data processing: Repertoire TCRs were checked for matches against a reference library of SARS-CoV-2-specific TCRs that had been generated using the MIRA antigen-specificity platform. Breadth was defined as the fraction of unique TCRs that were SARS-CoV-2-associated, and depth was defined as the fraction of total T cells that were SARS-CoV-2-associated. Using the MIRA data, each spike-specific TCR was mapped to the spike region that the TCR reacts to and placed in a CD4 or CD8 class. Log10-transformed breadth and depth values were compared by one-way ANOVA with Sidak's multiple comparisons tests. TCRdb took this table from immuneACCESS and kept in-frame rearrangements with V and J called. Such tables lack part of the clones; where checked against another copy, unresolved V genes explain under half of the gap, and the rest is unexplained. V, J and clone size were drawn from that table, and D and trimming were deduced from the DNA. Recorded for this sample are some 170,000 clones; around 89% of them occurred a single time. 4.3% of the sample belongs to the ten largest clones.

In this chain, TRBV15 is recombined with TRBJ2-7; possibly the D gene is TRBD1, per 6 matching bases. The sequence was obtained from an adult who received the MenACWY meningococcal vaccine as a control. The sample was peripheral blood, taken 28 days after the second dose of the MenACWY control vaccine. The nucleotide sequence is given as TGTGCCACCAAACGTAACAGGGCCGACTACGAGCAGTACTTC. Its amino acids are CATKRNRADYEQYF. Reference TRBV15 and TRBJ2-7 genes cover what lies past the CDR3, so the full variable domain is DAMVIQNPRYQVTQFGKPVTLSCSQTLNHNVMYWYQQKSSQAPKLLFHYYDKDFNNEADTPDNFQSRRPNTSFCFLDIRSPGLGDTAMYLCATKRNRADYEQYFGPGTRLTVT.